This record covers a single TCR beta chain. The antigen is unknown. This entry is derived from a study of blood T cells in healthy people across ages. A sample-barcoded 5' primer and a J-beta primer mix were used in a second PCR of roughly 6 to 11 cycles. Tagging of each cDNA molecule was performed by a template-switch adaptor with 12 random nucleotides. In TCRdb, the 5' RACE reads were re-called with MiXCR into one record per CDR3 protein. The table has more than 650,000 distinct CDR3 sequences, approximately 21% seen once. Study observations and caveats: Older age went with lower TCR beta diversity per million T cells, in a roughly linear way. Long-lived donors carried more naive CD4+ cells and greater diversity than aged donors.

This CDR3 region has 15 residues. Drawing of peripheral blood yielded roughly 9.8 milliliters from each donor. V gene TRBV12-3 or TRBV12-4 combines with J gene TRBJ2-1, with 9 bases lining up with TRBD1. TRBJ2-5 matches the DNA end more closely, so the J call is doubtful. Material: blood. This sequence was found in a man in his 70s in good health. Written as DNA, the CDR3 is TGTGCCAGTTTGGGTGACAGGGGGGTACGGGAGACCCAGTACTTC. It specifies CASLGDRGVRETQYF.